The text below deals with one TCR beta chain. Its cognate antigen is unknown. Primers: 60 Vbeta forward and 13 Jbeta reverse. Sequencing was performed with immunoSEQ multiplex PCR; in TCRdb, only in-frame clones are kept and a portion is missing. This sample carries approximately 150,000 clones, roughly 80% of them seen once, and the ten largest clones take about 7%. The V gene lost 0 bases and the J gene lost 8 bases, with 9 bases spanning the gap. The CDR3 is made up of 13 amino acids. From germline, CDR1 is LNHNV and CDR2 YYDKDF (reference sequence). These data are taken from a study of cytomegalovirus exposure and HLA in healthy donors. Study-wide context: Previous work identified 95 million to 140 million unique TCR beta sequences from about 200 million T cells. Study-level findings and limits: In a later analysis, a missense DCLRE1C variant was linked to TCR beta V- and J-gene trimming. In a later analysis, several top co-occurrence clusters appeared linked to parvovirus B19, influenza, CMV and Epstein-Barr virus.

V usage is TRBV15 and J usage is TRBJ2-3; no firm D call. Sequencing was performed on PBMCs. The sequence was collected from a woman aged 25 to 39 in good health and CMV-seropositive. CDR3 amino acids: CATSRETVGTQYF. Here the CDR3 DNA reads TGTGCCACCAGCAGAGAAACGGTCGGTACGCAGTATTTT.